This TCR beta chain was obtained from a study of blood T cell repertoires in COVID-19. Study-level background: Collection of acute and convalescent COVID-19 samples took place in the United States, Italy and Spain.

Profiling relied on immunoSEQ multiplex PCR, and the TCRdb table lists in-frame clones only, not all of them. This sample yields about 200,000 clones, of which approximately 87% are seen a single time; around 0.76% belongs to the top ten. The CDR3 is 15 residues long. Germline CDR1 LGHDT, CDR2 YNNKEL (reference sequence). J lost 7 bases, V lost 2 bases, and 10 bases had no gene match. This clone was recorded only once. The chain carries TRBV3-1 (or the pseudogene TRBV3-2) and TRBJ1-2; TRBD1 aligns across 7 bases. The sample taken for sequencing was peripheral blood. The receptor's source is a woman aged 70 to 79 with acute or convalescent COVID-19. This chain's CDR3 is CASSQNEGGAGGYTF. CDR3 sequence (DNA): TGTGCCAGCAGCCAAAACGAAGGGGGCGCGGGTGGCTACACCTTC.